This TCR beta chain was found in a study of CD8+ T cells in alopecia areata (dated by TCRdb to 2017 to 2018). As for the study more broadly: Treated patients were enrolled in an open-label pilot trial of oral tofacitinib at 5 to 10 mg twice daily for moderate-to-severe alopecia areata. In humans, TCRbeta sequencing was performed on scalp tissue and on sorted CD4+ and CD8+ peripheral blood T cells from healthy controls and from patients with patchy or totalis/universalis alopecia areata. High-throughput TCRbeta sequencing was used to examine T cell clonal expansion in alopecia areata in both the C3H/HeJ mouse model and human patients. RNA was extracted with the PAXgene miRNA kit for fixed scalp, the miRNeasy kit for PBMCs, and the RNeasy kit for mouse skin. Tofacitinib was given for 6 to 18 months, followed by 6 months of follow-up off drug to assess delayed response and recurrence. Scalp clonality was compared among normal scalp (n=4), patchy alopecia areata scalp (n=8), and alopecia totalis/universalis scalp (n=8). Biopsies were taken from tofacitinib-treated patients at baseline and again at 4 and 24 weeks into treatment, and several of those patients also had a later scalp biopsy. TCRbeta CDR3 regions were amplified by immunoSEQ multiplex PCR using 35 Vbeta forward and 13 Jbeta reverse primers. Study-wide findings and limitations: Unlike mouse skin, which is dominated by gammadelta T cells, normal human skin has resident alphabeta T cells that are also sequenced, and this complicates analysis of the scalp TCR repertoire. Higher clonality and more expanded CD8+ clones were observed in lesional scalp than in normal scalp, particularly in alopecia totalis/universalis, a finding suggestive of antigenic drive. Shared TCR sequences between patients were less evident than in mice, which may be partly attributable to HLA diversity in the patient population.

The CDR3 runs 15 residues from the cysteine to the phenylalanine. Only CDR3 DNA remains: 45 bases, in frame from the first base. Based on the germline V gene (reference sequence), the CDR1 and CDR2 sequences are GTSNPN and SVGIG. V is pruned by 3 bases and J by 7 bases, leaving 7 bases of the junction without a gene match. This clone was recorded a few times. The antigen it recognizes is unknown. Qualities for individual bases were not recorded, and no much larger clone is one base off. In light of the paper, this sample's time point label describes: baseline before oral tofacitinib. From alopecia areata patients, peripheral blood was collected along with lesional scalp punch biopsies. PBMCs were isolated by density centrifugation and stained for CD3, CD4 and CD8, and CD4+ and CD8+ T cells were sorted on a FACSAria. The library was produced with the immunoSEQ multiplex PCR assay. To provide template for TCR sequencing, every sample had RNA extracted and reverse transcribed into cDNA. First-strand cDNA was synthesized with SuperScript III using a 2:1 mix of oligo-dT and random hexamers. A synthetic immune receptor repertoire was used to measure amplification bias, and any remaining bias was corrected computationally. The paper's data handling went like this. Raw reads were preprocessed to remove errors, and CDR3 was defined by IMGT conventions from the conserved cysteine to phenylalanine. Clonality was computed as 1 minus the Shannon entropy, with the entropy normalized by log2 of the number of productive unique TCRs. CD4 or CD8 identity of scalp clones was inferred by cross-referencing scalp TCRbeta sequences with sorted blood CD4 and CD8 repertoires. The source is immuneACCESS, and TCRdb retained only in-frame sequences with V and J called. Part of the clones is not carried over; for the studies checked, unresolved V genes explain less than half of this, and the remainder is unexplained. That table is the source of V, J and clone size, and D and trimming were worked out from the DNA. Present in this sample are roughly 65,000 clones, more than 40% of which were seen just once. Jointly, the top ten make up approximately 18% of the sample.

Recombination linked TRBV30 to TRBJ2-7; 15 central nucleotides agree with TRBD2. The source is a human donor with alopecia areata. Specimen: CD8+ T cells sorted from blood, collected at week 0. The DNA reads TGTGCCTGGAGCTTACAGGGACTAGCGGGAGGAGAGCAGTACTTC. Translated, this is CAWSLQGLAGGEQYF.